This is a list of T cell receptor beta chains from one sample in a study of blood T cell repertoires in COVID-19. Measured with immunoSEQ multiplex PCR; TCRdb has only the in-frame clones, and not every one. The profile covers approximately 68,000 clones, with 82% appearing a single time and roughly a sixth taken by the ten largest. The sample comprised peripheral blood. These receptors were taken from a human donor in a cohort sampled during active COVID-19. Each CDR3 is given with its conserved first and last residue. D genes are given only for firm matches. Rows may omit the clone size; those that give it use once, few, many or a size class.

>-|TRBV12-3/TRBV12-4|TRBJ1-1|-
TGTGCCAGCAGTTCAGGGGTTGGGGCTTTCTTT
CASSSGVGAFF
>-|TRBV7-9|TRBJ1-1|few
TGTGCCAGCAGCTTAGACAGGACAGCTGAAGCTTTCTTT
CASSLDRTAEAFF
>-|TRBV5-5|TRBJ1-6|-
TGTGCCAGCAGCAAGGGGGATAGGGACAATTCACCCCTCCACTTT
CASSKGDRDNSPLHF
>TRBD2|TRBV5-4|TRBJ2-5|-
TGTGCCAGCAGCCCTGCCCTAGCGGGGGGCCAAGAGACCCAGTACTTC
CASSPALAGGQETQYF
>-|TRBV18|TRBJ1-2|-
TGTGCCAGCTCCGAATACTTCTATGGCTACACCTTC
CASSEYFYGYTF
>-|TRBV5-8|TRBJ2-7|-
TGTGCCAGCAAAGTCTACGGTGTCTACGAGCAGTACTTC
CASKVYGVYEQYF
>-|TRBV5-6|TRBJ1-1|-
TGTGCCAGCAGCCAAGACAGGAACACTGAAGCTTTCTTT
CASSQDRNTEAFF
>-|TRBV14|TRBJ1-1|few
TGTGCCAGCAGCTTCGGCCGAGGGAACACTGAAGCTTTCTTT
CASSFGRGNTEAFF
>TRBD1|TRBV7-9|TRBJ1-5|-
TGTGCCAGCAGCTTGACAGGGGGCGCGGTCCAGCCCCAGCATTTT
CASSLTGGAVQPQHF
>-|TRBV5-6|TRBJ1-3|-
TGTGCCAGCAGCTTGGATCGTCTCTCTGGAAACACCATATATTTT
CASSLDRLSGNTIYF
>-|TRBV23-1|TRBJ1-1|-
TGCGCCAGCAGTCAATCCCCGGGTCCAGGGGACACTGAAGCTTTCTTT
CASSQSPGPGDTEAFF
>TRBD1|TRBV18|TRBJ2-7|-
TGTGCCAGCTCACCGGTGGTCGGGGGACAGGGCGAGCAGTACTTC
CASSPVVGGQGEQYF
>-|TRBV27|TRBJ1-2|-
TGTGCCAGCAGTTCCCGACAGGTGGAGGGCTACACCTTC
CASSSRQVEGYTF
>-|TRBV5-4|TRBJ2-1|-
TGTGCCAGCAGCTACAGGGTCGATGAGCAGTTCTTC
CASSYRVDEQFF
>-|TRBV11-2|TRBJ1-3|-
TGTGCCAGCAGTTGGCTCGTTACGCCTGGAAACACCATATATTTT
CASSWLVTPGNTIYF
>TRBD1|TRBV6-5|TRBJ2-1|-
TGTGCCAGCAGCCTCGGACAGGGCAATGAGCAGTTCTTC
CASSLGQGNEQFF
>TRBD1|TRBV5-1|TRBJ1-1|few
TGCGCCAGCAGCTCTCATCTCCGGGACAGGCCACTTGAGGGAGCTTTCTTT
CASSSHLRDRPLEGAFF
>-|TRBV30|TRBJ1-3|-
TGTGCCTGGAGTGGGGGACGGCGGGGCTCTGGAAACACCATATATTTT
CAWSGGRRGSGNTIYF
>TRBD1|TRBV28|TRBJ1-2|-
TGTGCCAGCAGTTTATGGGGACAGGGGAATGGCTACACCTTC
CASSLWGQGNGYTF
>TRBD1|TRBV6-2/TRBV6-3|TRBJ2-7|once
TGTGCCAGCAGTGACGGGACAGGGAGGAACGAGCAGTACTTC
CASSDGTGRNEQYF
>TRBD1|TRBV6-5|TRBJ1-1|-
TGTGCCAGCAGTCGACAGGGAGGGAACACTGAAGCTTTCTTT
CASSRQGGNTEAFF
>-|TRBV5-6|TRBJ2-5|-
TGTGCCAGCAGTTCCGGGGCGGGGTGGGTAGAGACCCAGTACTTC
CASSSGAGWVETQYF
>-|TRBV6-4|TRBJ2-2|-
TGTGCCAGCAGTGAAGGGGAAGACACCGGGGAGCTGTTTTTT
CASSEGEDTGELFF
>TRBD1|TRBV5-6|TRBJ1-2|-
TGTGCCAGCAGGTTCTTACCCCTGGAGGGGGCTGCTATCGGCTACACCTTC
CASRFLPLEGAAIGYTF
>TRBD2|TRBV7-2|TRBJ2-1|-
TGTGCCAGCAGCTCACAATCCGGGACTAGCGGGAACAATGAGCAGTTCTTC
CASSSQSGTSGNNEQFF
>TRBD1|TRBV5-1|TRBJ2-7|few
TGCGCCAGCAGCGGGACAGGGCTCTACGAGCAGTACTTC
CASSGTGLYEQYF
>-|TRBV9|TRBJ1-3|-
TGTGCCAGCAGCCCGGGTGGATTCTCTGGAAACACCATATATTTT
CASSPGGFSGNTIYF
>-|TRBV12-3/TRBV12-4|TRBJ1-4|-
TGTGCCAGCAGATTTATTGGCGAAAAACTGTTTTTT
CASRFIGEKLFF
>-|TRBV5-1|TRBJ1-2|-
TGCGCCAGCAGCCCCGAAACAGGTGAACATGGCTACACCTTC
CASSPETGEHGYTF
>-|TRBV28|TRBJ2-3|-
TGTGCCAGCAGTTTAGGGGCGGGGGCCACAGATACGCAGTATTTT
CASSLGAGATDTQYF
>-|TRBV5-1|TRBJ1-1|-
TGCGCCAGCACCACCGCCGGGAGAAACACTGAAGCTTTCTTT
CASTTAGRNTEAFF
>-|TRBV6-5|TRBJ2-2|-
TGTGCCACCTCTAGAACCGGGGAGCTGTTTTTT
CATSRTGELFF
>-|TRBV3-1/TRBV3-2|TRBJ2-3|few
TGTGCCAGCAGCCAAGAGGGCACCTACACAGATACGCAGTATTTT
CASSQEGTYTDTQYF
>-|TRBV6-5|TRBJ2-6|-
TGTGCCAGCAATTCGGGGTTCTCTGGGGCCAACGTCCTGACTTTC
CASNSGFSGANVLTF
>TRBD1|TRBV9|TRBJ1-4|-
TGTGCCAGCAGCCTCGGACAGGGTGGCGGTGAAAAACTGTTTTTT
CASSLGQGGGEKLFF
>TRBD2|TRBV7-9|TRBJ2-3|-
TGTGCCAGCAGCCACCGTGAGACTAGCGGTGACACAGATACGCAGTATTTT
CASSHRETSGDTDTQYF
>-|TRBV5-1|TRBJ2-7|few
TGCGCCAGCAGCTCAGGTTCGGGGTACGAGCAGTACTTC
CASSSGSGYEQYF
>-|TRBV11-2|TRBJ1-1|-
TGTGCCAGCAGCTCACAGCAGGTCGCATCTGAAGCTTTCTTT
CASSSQQVASEAFF
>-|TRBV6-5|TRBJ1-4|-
TGTGCCAGCAGTTCAGCGCACGATGTTTGGGAAAAACTGTTTTTT
CASSSAHDVWEKLFF
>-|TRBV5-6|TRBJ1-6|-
TGTGCCAGCAGCAGACGGGAGTATTCACCCCTCCACTTT
CASSRREYSPLHF
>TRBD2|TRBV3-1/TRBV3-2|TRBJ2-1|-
TGTGCCAGCAGCCTCCTACAGCGGGGGGGAGGTTACAATGAGCAGTTCTTC
CASSLLQRGGGYNEQFF
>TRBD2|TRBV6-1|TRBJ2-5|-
TGTGCCAGCAGTGATCTAGCGGGGGGCATCCAAGAGACCCAGTACTTC
CASSDLAGGIQETQYF
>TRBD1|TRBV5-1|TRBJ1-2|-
TGCGCCAGCAGCTTGGAGGGACAGCCGATCCACTATGGCTACACCTTC
CASSLEGQPIHYGYTF
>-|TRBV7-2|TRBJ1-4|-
TGTGCCAGCAGCTTAAGAGGTGGAGGGTCTGAAAAACTGTTTTTT
CASSLRGGGSEKLFF
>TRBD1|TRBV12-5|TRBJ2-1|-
TGTGCTAGTGGTTTGCCCCGGACAGGGCCACTCAATGAGCAGTTCTTC
CASGLPRTGPLNEQFF
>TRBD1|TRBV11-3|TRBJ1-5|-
TGTGCCAGCAGCTTAGGGTGGGACAGGCTAGGGACGATCGACGGTCAGCCCCAGCATTTT
CASSLGWDRLGTIDGQPQHF